The source of this T cell receptor (beta chain) is a study of early T cells in non-severe SARS-CoV-2 infection. Losses at the gene ends were 0 bases for V and 0 bases for J; bases not matched to a gene: 14. Germline CDR1 reads SGHDN; CDR2 reads FVKESK. The CDR3 extends over 20 amino acids. This clonotype showed up many times. Unique molecular identifiers tagged individual cDNA molecules. TCRdb called the 5' RACE reads again in MiXCR, with one record for every CDR3 protein. The repertoire consists of about 100,000 distinct CDR3 sequences, with about an eighth occurring once and the leading ten covering approximately 3.1%.

The source is an adult who was a healthcare worker with PCR-confirmed SARS-CoV-2 infection or an uninfected control (not recorded which). V and J are TRBV14 and TRBJ1-5; 7 positions agree with TRBD1. What was sequenced was whole blood. The DNA of the CDR3 is TGTGCCAGCAGCCAAGATTTCTTTTTGGGACAGCACTATAGCAATCAGCCCCAGCATTTT. Residues: CASSQDFFLGQHYSNQPQHF.